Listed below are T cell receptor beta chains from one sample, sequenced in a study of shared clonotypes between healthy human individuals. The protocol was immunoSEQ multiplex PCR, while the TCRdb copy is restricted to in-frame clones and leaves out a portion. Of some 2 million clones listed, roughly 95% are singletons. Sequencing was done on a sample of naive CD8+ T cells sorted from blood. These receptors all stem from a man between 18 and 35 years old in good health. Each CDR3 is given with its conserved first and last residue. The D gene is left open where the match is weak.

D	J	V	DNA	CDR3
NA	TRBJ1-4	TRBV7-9	TGTGCCAGCAGCGCAGCAGGGGTACAAGAAAAACTGTTTTTT	CASSAAGVQEKLFF
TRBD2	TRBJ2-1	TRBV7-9	TGTGCCAGCAGCGCCTTACTAGCGGGAGGGGTCGATGAGCAGTTCTTC	CASSALLAGGVDEQFF
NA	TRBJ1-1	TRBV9	TGTGCCAGCAGCGTGAGGGTGTTTGACACTGAAGCTTTCTTT	CASSVRVFDTEAFF
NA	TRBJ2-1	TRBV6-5	TGTGCCAGCAGTTACTCTAGCGGTTTTAGGAATGAGCAGTTCTTC	CASSYSSGFRNEQFF
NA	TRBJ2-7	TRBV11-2	TGTGCCAGCAGCTTAAGAGGACCCTACGAGCAGTACTTC	CASSLRGPYEQYF
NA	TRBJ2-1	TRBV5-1	TGCGCCAGCAGCTTGTACGGGGGGCTTGATGAGCAGTTCTTC	CASSLYGGLDEQFF
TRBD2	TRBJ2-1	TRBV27	TGTGCCAGCATTTCAGTAGCGGGAAGGGCCGACAATGAGCAGTTCTTC	CASISVAGRADNEQFF
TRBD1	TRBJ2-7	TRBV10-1	TGCGCCAGCAGTCCCGGGACAGGAGGGCACGAGCAGTACTTC	CASSPGTGGHEQYF
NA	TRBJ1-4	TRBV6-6	TGTGCCAGCAGTTACTCGATGGGGGGAGAGAATGAAAAACTGTTTTTT	CASSYSMGGENEKLFF
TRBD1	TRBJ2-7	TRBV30	TGTGCCTGGAGTTATGACAGGGGGTACGAGCAGTACTTC	CAWSYDRGYEQYF
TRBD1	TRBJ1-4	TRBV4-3	TGCGCCAGCAGCCAAGTACCGGACAGGGCTAATGAAAAACTGTTTTTT	CASSQVPDRANEKLFF
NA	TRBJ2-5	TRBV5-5	TGTGCCAGCAGCTTGGAAGTAGGAGGGGGCATGGAGACCCAGTACTTC	CASSLEVGGGMETQYF
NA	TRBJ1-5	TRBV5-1	TGCGCCAGCAGCTTGGAGGGGTTCCAGCCCCAGCATTTT	CASSLEGFQPQHF
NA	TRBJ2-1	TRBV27	TGTGCCAGCAGTCTAAGGATCGCGGGGAATGAGCAGTTCTTC	CASSLRIAGNEQFF
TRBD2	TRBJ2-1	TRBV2	TGTGCCAGCAGTGAAGGGTTAGCGGGGGGGAGCTCCTACAATGAGCAGTTCTTC	CASSEGLAGGSSYNEQFF
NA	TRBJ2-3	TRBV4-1	TGCGCCAGCAGCCAAGATATGGAAGATACGCAGTATTTT	CASSQDMEDTQYF
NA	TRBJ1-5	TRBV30	TGTGCCTGGAGTGGACGGGATAGCAATCAGCCCCAGCATTTT	CAWSGRDSNQPQHF
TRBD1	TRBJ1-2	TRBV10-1	TGCGCCAGCAGTGAGCCGGGACAGGGGTATGGCTACACCTTC	CASSEPGQGYGYTF
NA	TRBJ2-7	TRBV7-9	TGTGCCAGCAGCTTAGCGTCAGGGATCGAGGACGAGCAGTACTTC	CASSLASGIEDEQYF
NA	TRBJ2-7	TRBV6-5	TGTGCCAGCACCTCTCTGTTCGGGAGCGACGAGCAGTACTTC	CASTSLFGSDEQYF
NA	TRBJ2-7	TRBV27	TGTGCCAGCAGTTTATCCTCGGGGGCGAGGTCCTACGAGCAGTACTTC	CASSLSSGARSYEQYF
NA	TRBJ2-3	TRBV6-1	TGTGCCAGCAGTGGGCAGGGAACGTTGGATACGCAGTATTTT	CASSGQGTLDTQYF
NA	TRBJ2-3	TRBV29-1	TGCAGCGTTGAAGCTCATACGCAGTATTTT	CSVEAHTQYF
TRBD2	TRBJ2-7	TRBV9	TGTGCCAGCAGCTTTGGGACTAGCGGGGGCCATGACGAGCAGTACTTC	CASSFGTSGGHDEQYF
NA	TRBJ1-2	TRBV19	TGTGCCAGTCGCATTGGGGGCAACTATGGCTACACCTTC	CASRIGGNYGYTF
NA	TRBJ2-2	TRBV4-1	TGCGCCAGCAGCCAAGCCCAGGGAGGCGCGGAGCTGTTTTTT	CASSQAQGGAELFF